What follows are 27 T cell receptor beta chains derived from one specimen sequenced in a study of cytomegalovirus exposure and HLA in healthy donors (dated by TCRdb to 2016 to 2017). The receptor library was made with the immunoSEQ multiplex PCR assay. For the multiplex PCR, a mixture combining 60 forward primers for TCR Vbeta segments and 13 reverse primers for TCR Jbeta segments was used. This is the immuneACCESS table as TCRdb keeps it, with only in-frame sequences that have V and J called. A part of the clones is gone; compared with another copy, unresolved V genes explain less than half, and the rest is unexplained. This sample comprises approximately 88,000 clones, 77% of them detected only once. Approximately 3.7% of the sample belongs to the ten largest clones. The material sequenced was PBMCs. These receptors originate from a man aged 25 to 45 in good health and CMV-seronegative.

The rearrangement joins TRBV27 to TRBJ1-4; 8 nucleotides match TRBD1. CDR1 is MNHEY, CDR2 SMNVEV, per germline (reference sequence). The CDR3 covers 16 residues. Losses at the gene ends were 5 bases for V and 4 bases for J; bases not matched to a gene: 9. The CDR3 nucleotides read TGTGCCAGCAGTAAAACTCGGACAGGGAGTAATGAAAAACTGTTTTTT. Protein product: CASSKTRTGSNEKLFF.

The chain employs TRBV2 and TRBJ2-7, with 9 bases matching TRBD1. The ends lost 9 bases at V and 1 base at J; junction bases unmatched: 4. The CDR3 length is 13 residues. CDR1 and CDR2 (germline): SNHLY, FYNNEI. The CDR3 sequence is CASGTGQSYEQYF. In DNA form, the CDR3 reads TGTGCCAGTGGGACAGGGCAATCCTACGAGCAGTACTTC.

In its sample, this clone was seen once. The V and J genes are TRBV2 and TRBJ1-1, with 7 bases that match TRBD1. CDR1 SNHLY and CDR2 FYNNEI come from the germline V gene. The V and J ends lost 6 bases and 1 base, in that order; junction bases with no gene match: 5. The CDR3 loop spans 14 amino acids. In DNA, the CDR3 is TGTGCCAGCAGCGTGGGACAGTGGAACACTGAAGCTTTCTTT. Translation gives CASSVGQWNTEAFF.

The J gene is TRBJ2-5, the V gene TRBV30; 9 bases are shared with TRBD2. J was trimmed by 4 bases and V by 0 bases; bases with no gene match: 6. The CDR3 runs 15 residues. Germline V gene lookup returns CDR1 GTSNPN and CDR2 SVGIG (reference sequence). The CDR3 reads CAWSVQRGVVETQYF. The CDR3 nucleotides read TGTGCCTGGAGTGTACAGCGGGGGGTAGTAGAGACCCAGTACTTC.

V gene TRBV4-3 combines with J gene TRBJ2-7; D is possibly TRBD2 (5 bases). V lost 1 base, J lost 2 bases, and 12 bases lay in between. Germline V gene data show CDR1 as LGHNA and CDR2 as YSLEER. The CDR3 has 15 residues. The CDR3 DNA reads TGCGCCAGCAGCCAAGCTCGAGGGTCTGCCTACGAGCAGTACTTC. The encoded protein is CASSQARGSAYEQYF.

The CDR3 is CASSTRTSGASYEQYF. CDR3 DNA: TGTGCCAGTAGTACCCGGACTAGCGGGGCGTCCTACGAGCAGTACTTC. The chain is built from TRBV19 and TRBJ2-5, with 12 bases identical to TRBD2. The end of the DNA fits TRBJ2-7 better, so the J call may be wrong. The V gene's germline CDR1 is LNHDA and CDR2 SQIVND (reference sequence). The CDR3 runs to 16 residues.

The J gene is TRBJ2-1, the V gene TRBV30, with TRBD1 matching over 12 bases. The germline V gene encodes CDR1 GTSNPN and CDR2 SVGIG (reference sequence). This CDR3 region has 13 residues. Written as DNA, the CDR3 is TGTGCACGGGGACAGGGGGCCGGGAATGAGCAGTTCTTC. Its protein is CARGQGAGNEQFF.

This sequence joins TRBV19 and TRBJ2-3, with D maybe TRBD2 (6 bases). In germline, CDR1 is LNHDA, CDR2 SQIVND (reference sequence). The V gene lost 3 bases and the J gene lost 0 bases, with 10 bases spanning the gap. This CDR3 is built from 15 residues. In DNA, the CDR3 is TGTGCCAGTAGTATCTGGGGGGAGAGCACAGATACGCAGTATTTT. Translation gives CASSIWGESTDTQYF.

This clone was counted only a few times. This chain links TRBV5-4 with TRBJ2-7, with 8 bases that match TRBD1. There are 15 residues in the CDR3. From germline, CDR1 is SGHNT and CDR2 YYREEE (reference sequence). The V and J ends lost 4 bases and 1 base, in that order; junction bases with no gene match: 7. In nucleotides, the CDR3 is TGTGCCAGCAGCGTCCCCGGACAGGGATCCTACGAGCAGTACTTC. It yields the protein CASSVPGQGSYEQYF.

The rearrangement uses TRBV14 and TRBJ1-2; possible D gene TRBD1, 6 bases. CDR1 is SGHDN, CDR2 FVKESK, per germline. This CDR3 region has 14 residues. Trimming took off 4 bases at V and 2 bases at J, with 11 bases between the two ends. For the CDR3, the DNA is TGTGCCAGCAGCCCGGGACACCAAAACTATGGCTACACCTTC. This codes for CASSPGHQNYGYTF.

The chain joins TRBV19 to TRBJ1-1; 7 bases line up with TRBD1. The V segment lost 4 bases and the J segment 7 bases; nucleotides outside the gene matches: 6. Germline CDR1 LNHDA, CDR2 SQIVND (reference sequence). The CDR3 runs to 13 residues. CDR3 amino acids: CASSNSGGNEAFF. In DNA, the CDR3 is TGTGCCAGTAGTAACTCAGGGGGTAATGAAGCTTTCTTT.

The rearrangement links TRBV5-1 to TRBJ2-1; TRBD2 is a possible D gene (6 bases). Germline V gene lookup returns CDR1 SGHRS and CDR2 YFSETQ. The CDR3 has 12 amino acids. V was pared by 2 bases and J by 7 bases, with 7 bases between. CDR3 residues: CASSFGGNEQFF. The CDR3 DNA reads TGCGCCAGCAGCTTCGGAGGGAATGAGCAGTTCTTC.

This chain connects TRBV5-1 to TRBJ2-1; D might be TRBD2 (5 bases). The CDR3 consists of 16 residues. V shed 1 base and J shed 7 bases, with 18 bases lying between them. The germline V gene has CDR1 SGHRS and CDR2 YFSETQ. The CDR3 loop reads CASSLTTGIGGNEQFF. CDR3 nucleotide sequence: TGCGCCAGCAGCTTGACCACGGGAATCGGAGGAAATGAGCAGTTCTTC. Full variable domain (remainder filled in from reference TRBV5-1 and TRBJ2-1): KAGVTQTPRYLIKTRGQQVTLSCSPISGHRSVSWYQQTPGQGLQFLFEYFSETQRNKGNFPGRFSGRQFSNSRSEMNVSTLELGDSALYLCASSLTTGIGGNEQFFGPGTRLTVL.

The CDR3 nucleotides are TGTGCCAGCAGCTTAGCAGCCGGGACAGGGTTGACTGAAGCTTTCTTT. This sequence encodes CASSLAAGTGLTEAFF. The rearrangement links TRBV7-8 to TRBJ1-1, with 9 bases aligning to TRBD1. CDR1 is SGHVS and CDR2 is FQNEAQ in the germline V gene. After removal of 0 bases from V and 5 bases from J, the junction contained 7 bases not matched to a gene. The CDR3 length is 16 residues.

This clone occurred once. The chain employs TRBV28 and TRBJ1-2; 7 nucleotides line up with TRBD1. The germline V gene has CDR1 MDHEN and CDR2 SYDVKM. This CDR3 comprises 13 residues. V lost 6 bases to trimming and J lost 4 bases; unmatched junction nucleotides: 5. CDR3 sequence reads: CASRPGQLYGYTF. CDR3 DNA: TGTGCCAGCAGGCCGGGACAGCTCTATGGCTACACCTTC.

This clone came up once. The chain links TRBV4-1 to TRBJ1-6, with TRBD1 as a possible D gene (6 bases). The CDR3 spans 15 residues. From germline, CDR1 is MGHRA and CDR2 YSYEKL. With 3 bases removed from V and 3 bases from J, the gap between germline ends came to 9 bases. CDR3 amino acids: CASSQPQGYNSPLHF. The CDR3 nucleotides are TGCGCCAGCAGCCAGCCACAGGGCTATAATTCACCCCTCCACTTT.

The chain links TRBV5-1 to TRBJ1-1, with 8 bases matching TRBD1. Germline V gene data show CDR1 as SGHRS and CDR2 as YFSETQ. V lost 4 bases to trimming and J lost 14 bases; unmatched junction nucleotides: 13. This CDR3 spans 13 amino acids. CDR3 amino acids: CASSGEGQAKAFF. The CDR3 coding sequence is TGCGCCAGCAGCGGAGAGGGACAGGCGAAGGCCTTCTTT.

V and J are TRBV12-5 and TRBJ2-3; TRBD2 might be the D (5 bases). V shed 0 bases and J shed 4 bases, with 20 bases lying between them. This CDR3 region has 18 residues. Germline V gene lookup returns CDR1 LGHNT and CDR2 FRNRAP. The CDR3 DNA sequence: TGTGCTAGTGGTTTGGTACTAGTTAGAGGGAAGTACGCAGATACGCAGTATTTT. Encoded protein: CASGLVLVRGKYADTQYF. Full variable domain (rest looked up from reference TRBV12-5 and TRBJ2-3): DARVTQTPRHKVTEMGQEVTMRCQPILGHNTVFWYRQTMMQGLELLAYFRNRAPLDDSGMPKDRFSAEMPDATLATLKIQPSEPRDSAVYFCASGLVLVRGKYADTQYFGPGTRLTVL.

CDR3 residues: CASSLWAEGGAYEQYF. Here the CDR3 DNA reads TGTGCCAGCAGCTTATGGGCTGAAGGGGGTGCCTACGAGCAGTACTTC. The V call is TRBV7-2, the J call TRBJ2-5, with a weak D call TRBD1 (6 bases). The J call could be wrong; TRBJ2-7 is a better fit for the DNA end. The CDR3 is 16 residues long. Germline loops: CDR1 SGHTA, CDR2 FQGNSA.

The rearrangement joins TRBV18 to TRBJ2-1, with 12 bases aligning to TRBD2. The CDR3 consists of 18 residues. J gave up 8 bases and V 6 bases, and 17 bases lay outside the gene matches. Germline V gene lookup returns CDR1 KGHSH and CDR2 LQKENI. CDR3 protein: CASSPNSLAGGIWDEQFF. The CDR3 nucleotides are TGTGCCAGCTCCCCCAATTCACTAGCGGGAGGTATCTGGGATGAGCAGTTCTTC.

This chain uses TRBV7-2 with TRBJ1-2; D remains ambiguous. Trimming stripped 5 bases from V and 4 bases from J, with 14 bases between. Germline V gene data show CDR1 as SGHTA and CDR2 as FQGNSA. This CDR3 has 14 amino acids. The DNA for the CDR3 is TGTGCCAGCAGCCCTATCGCACAGATCTATGGCTACACCTTC. Protein product: CASSPIAQIYGYTF.

This clone was observed once. This chain links TRBV4-1 with TRBJ2-1; 8 positions agree with TRBD2. There are 15 residues in the CDR3. Germline CDR1 reads MGHRA; CDR2 reads YSYEKL. V lost 3 bases to trimming and J lost 3 bases; unmatched junction nucleotides: 4. The chain's CDR3 is CASSQSLAGYNEQFF. In DNA form, the CDR3 reads TGCGCCAGCAGCCAGAGCCTAGCGGGCTACAATGAGCAGTTCTTC.

The genes are TRBV18 and TRBJ2-2; TRBD1 aligns across 7 bases. Germline V CDR1 and CDR2: KGHSH, LQKENI. The CDR3 is made up of 15 amino acids. V lost 5 bases, J lost 2 bases, and 5 bases stayed unmatched. This CDR3 is CASSMGQTNTGELFF. The CDR3, as DNA: TGTGCCAGCTCAATGGGACAGACCAACACCGGGGAGCTGTTTTTT.

CDR3 nucleotides: TGTGCCAGCTCCGAGGTAGGGGGAATTGGCTACACCTTC. It codes for CASSEVGGIGYTF. This chain uses TRBV9 with TRBJ1-2; possible D gene TRBD1, 6 bases. The CDR3 is 13 residues long. Per the germline V gene, CDR1 is SGDLS and CDR2 is YYNGEE. V lost 7 bases to trimming and J lost 7 bases, with 17 bases between them.

The sample holds a few counts of this clone. CDR3 DNA sequence: TGTGCCAGCAGACAAGGGACTAGCGGGAGTTGGGCAAACAATGAGCAGTTCTTC. This codes for CASRQGTSGSWANNEQFF. This chain joins TRBV2 and TRBJ2-1; 14 positions match TRBD2. This CDR3 is built from 18 residues. Germline-derived CDR1 and CDR2 are SNHLY and FYNNEI. V was clipped by 6 bases and J by 5 bases; unmatched bases: 12.

The J gene is TRBJ2-7, the V gene TRBV5-1; tentative D call: TRBD2 (5 bases). V was cut by 2 bases and J by 5 bases, with 11 bases left in between. Germline assignment: CDR1 SGHRS and CDR2 YFSETQ. The CDR3 extends over 13 amino acids. The CDR3 loop reads CASSFGNTNEQYF. CDR3 nucleotide sequence: TGCGCCAGCAGCTTCGGGAATACCAACGAGCAGTACTTC.

This chain joins TRBV2 and TRBJ2-5; TRBD1 agrees at 7 bases. J was trimmed by 3 bases and V by 7 bases; bases with no gene match: 11. Germline V gene data show CDR1 as SNHLY and CDR2 as FYNNEI. The CDR3 length is 15 residues. This CDR3 reads CASKLTDRVKETQYF. CDR3 DNA sequence: TGTGCCAGCAAGCTAACCGACAGGGTTAAAGAGACCCAGTACTTC.